These T cell receptor beta chains were read from a single sample in a study of blood T cell repertoires in COVID-19. Repertoires were generated with immunoSEQ multiplex PCR, while TCRdb's copy carries only in-frame clones and drops some. Of about 81,000 clones listed, around 80% were seen once; the top ten hold roughly 7.4%. Input material: peripheral blood. The receptors were gathered from a human donor in a cohort sampled during active COVID-19. The CDR3 runs from the conserved cysteine through the conserved F or W. The D gene is left open where the match is weak. A clone size is listed for some rows: how often the clone was seen (once, few, many), or a class if it is expanded.

.	TRBV20-1	TRBJ2-3	TRBD2	TGCAGTGCTAGTGTTAGCGGGGGGGGATATAGCACAGATACGCAGTATTTT	CSASVSGGGYSTDTQYF
.	TRBV5-1	TRBJ1-2	TRBD1	TGCGCCAGCAGCTTGGTCGGGACAGGGGAGTCGAGGGGTGGCTACACCTTC	CASSLVGTGESRGGYTF
.	TRBV5-6	TRBJ2-7	.	TGTGCCAGCAGCAAAACAGGCGAGCAGTACTTC	CASSKTGEQYF
.	TRBV11-2	TRBJ1-1	.	TGTGCCAGCAGCTCGCCTCCTACTGGGCGACAGTCACGATCCTTCGCTTTCTTT	CASSSPPTGRQSRSFAFF
.	TRBV6-4	TRBJ2-7	.	TGTGCCAGCAGTAGGGACGGGAGCTCCTACGAGCAGTACTTC	CASSRDGSSYEQYF
.	TRBV11-2	TRBJ1-1	TRBD1	TGTGCCAGCAGGCCCCACAGGGGAAGAGACACTGAAGCTTTCTTT	CASRPHRGRDTEAFF
.	TRBV3-1/TRBV3-2	TRBJ1-4	.	TGTGCCAGCTCTAAGGACCTCGGAGGGGCGAATGAAAAACTGTTTTTT	CASSKDLGGANEKLFF
.	TRBV2	TRBJ1-4	.	TGTGCCAGCAGCCGGGACTGGAAAGGGGAAAAACTGTTTTTT	CASSRDWKGEKLFF
few	TRBV6-5	TRBJ1-6	.	TGTGCCAGCAGTTACCGAGGGGAGGGCTATAATTCACCCCTCCACTTT	CASSYRGEGYNSPLHF
.	TRBV19	TRBJ1-2	TRBD1	TGTGCCAGTAGTGGACAGGGGCTAGTTATCGGCTACACCTTC	CASSGQGLVIGYTF
few	TRBV7-2	TRBJ1-2	.	TGTGCCAGCGTCGAAGGGGGAGCAATTAACTATGGCTACACCTTC	CASVEGGAINYGYTF
.	TRBV7-2	TRBJ2-6	.	TGTGCCAGCAGCTATTCGGGAGTCGAAACCATCCCTGGGGCCAACGTCCTGACTTTC	CASSYSGVETIPGANVLTF
.	TRBV7-8	TRBJ1-5	.	TGTGCCAGCAGCTTATCCCCGGGAAATCAGCCCCAGCATTTT	CASSLSPGNQPQHF
.	TRBV5-1	TRBJ1-2	TRBD1	TGCGCCAGCAGCCGGGACAGGGCTGGCTACACCTTC	CASSRDRAGYTF
.	TRBV5-4	TRBJ1-1	.	TGTGCCAGCAGCTCCTCGACAGCTTCGAACACTGAAGCTTTCTTT	CASSSSTASNTEAFF
.	TRBV10-3	TRBJ2-7	TRBD1	TGTGCCATCACGCCGGGACAGGGAGGGAGCTACGAGCAGTACTTC	CAITPGQGGSYEQYF
.	TRBV5-1	TRBJ2-2	TRBD2	TGCGCCAGCAGTCCTAGCGGGGCGACCCGAGGCACCGGGGAGCTGTTTTTT	CASSPSGATRGTGELFF
.	TRBV5-1	TRBJ1-3	.	TGCGCCAGCAGCCTTGAGGCCTCTGGAAACACCATATATTTT	CASSLEASGNTIYF
.	TRBV18	TRBJ1-2	.	TGTGCCAGCTCACCACCACCGAATGCTCGCCGTGGTCCCTGGTCGGGCTATGGCTACACCTTC	CASSPPPNARRGPWSGYGYTF
.	TRBV5-6	TRBJ1-3	TRBD1	TGTGCCAGCAGCTTTTACGGTACAGGGGGTTCTGGAAACACCATATATTTT	CASSFYGTGGSGNTIYF
.	TRBV5-1	TRBJ1-2	TRBD1	TGCGCCAGCAGCAGACAGGGGGGAGGCTACACCTTC	CASSRQGGGYTF
.	TRBV6-5	TRBJ2-5	.	TGTGCCAGTGAGGGGGTATGGTCAGTGACCCAGTACTTC	CASEGVWSVTQYF
few	TRBV18	TRBJ2-5	.	TGTGCCAGCTCACCACTAGGACACCGCCAAGAGACCCAGTACTTC	CASSPLGHRQETQYF
.	TRBV7-2	TRBJ1-6	TRBD1	TGTGCCAGCAGCTTATTTACCGGGACAGGGGCTTCACCCCTCCACTTT	CASSLFTGTGASPLHF
.	TRBV7-9	TRBJ1-5	.	TGTGCCAGCAGCCAAACCGGTCAGCCCCAGCATTTT	CASSQTGQPQHF
.	TRBV5-4	TRBJ2-7	.	TGTGCCAGCAGCTTGAAGTCTCAGGGTTCTACTACCTACGAGCAGTACTTC	CASSLKSQGSTTYEQYF